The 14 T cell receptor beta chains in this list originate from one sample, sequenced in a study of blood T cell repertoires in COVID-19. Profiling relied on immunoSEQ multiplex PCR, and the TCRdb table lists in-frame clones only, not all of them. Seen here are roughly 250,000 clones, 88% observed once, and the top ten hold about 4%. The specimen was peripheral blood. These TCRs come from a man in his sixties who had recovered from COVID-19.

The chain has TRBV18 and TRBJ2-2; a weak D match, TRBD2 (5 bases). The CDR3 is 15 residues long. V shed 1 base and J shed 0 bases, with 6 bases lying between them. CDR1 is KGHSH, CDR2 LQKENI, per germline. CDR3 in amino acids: CASSPQGANTGELFF. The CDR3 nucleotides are TGTGCCAGCTCACCACAGGGAGCGAACACCGGGGAGCTGTTTTTT. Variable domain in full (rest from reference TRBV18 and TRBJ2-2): NAGVMQNPRHLVRRRGQEARLRCSPMKGHSHVYWYRQLPEEGLKFMVYLQKENIIDESGMPKERFSAEFPKEGPSILRIQQVVRGDSAAYFCASSPQGANTGELFFGEGSRLTVL.

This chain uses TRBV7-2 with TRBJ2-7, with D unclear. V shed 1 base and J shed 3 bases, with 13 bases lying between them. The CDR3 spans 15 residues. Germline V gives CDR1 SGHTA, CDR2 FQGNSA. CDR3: CASSLESHPSYEQYF. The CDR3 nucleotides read TGTGCCAGCAGCTTAGAATCCCACCCGAGCTACGAGCAGTACTTC.

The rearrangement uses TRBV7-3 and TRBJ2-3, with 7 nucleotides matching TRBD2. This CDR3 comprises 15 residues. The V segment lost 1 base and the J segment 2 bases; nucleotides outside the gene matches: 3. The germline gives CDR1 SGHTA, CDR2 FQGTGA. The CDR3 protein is CASSLSGSNTDTQYF. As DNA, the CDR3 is TGTGCCAGCAGCTTAAGCGGGAGTAACACAGATACGCAGTATTTT.

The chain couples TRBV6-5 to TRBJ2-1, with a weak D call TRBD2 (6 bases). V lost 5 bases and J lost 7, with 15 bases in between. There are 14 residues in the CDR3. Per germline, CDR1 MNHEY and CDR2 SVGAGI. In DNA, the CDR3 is TGTGCCAGCAGTCAAACCGGGACTTCTAATGAGCAGTTCTTC. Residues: CASSQTGTSNEQFF.

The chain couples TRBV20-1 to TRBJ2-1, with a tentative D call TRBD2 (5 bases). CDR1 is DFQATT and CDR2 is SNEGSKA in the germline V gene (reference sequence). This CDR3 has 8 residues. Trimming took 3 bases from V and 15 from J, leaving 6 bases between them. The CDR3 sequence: CSASRGFF. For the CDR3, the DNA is TGCAGTGCTAGTCGGGGGTTCTTC.

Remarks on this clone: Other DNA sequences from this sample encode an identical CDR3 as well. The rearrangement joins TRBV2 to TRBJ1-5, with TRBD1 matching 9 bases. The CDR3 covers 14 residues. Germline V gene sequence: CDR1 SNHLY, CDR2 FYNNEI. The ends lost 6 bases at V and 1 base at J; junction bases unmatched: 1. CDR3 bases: TGTGCCAGCAGCGGACAGGGGAGCAATCAGCCCCAGCATTTT. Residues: CASSGQGSNQPQHF.

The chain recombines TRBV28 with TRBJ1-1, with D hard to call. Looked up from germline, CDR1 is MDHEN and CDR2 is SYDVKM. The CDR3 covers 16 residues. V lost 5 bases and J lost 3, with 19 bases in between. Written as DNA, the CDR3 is TGTGCCAGCAGTCCAACACCACAAGCCGGGGACACTGAAGCTTTCTTT. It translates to CASSPTPQAGDTEAFF. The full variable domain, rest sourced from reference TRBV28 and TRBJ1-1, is DVKVTQSSRYLVKRTGEKVFLECVQDMDHENMFWYRQDPGLGLRLIYFSYDVKMKEKGDIPEGYSVSREKKERFSLILESASTNQTSMYLCASSPTPQAGDTEAFFGQGTRLTVV.

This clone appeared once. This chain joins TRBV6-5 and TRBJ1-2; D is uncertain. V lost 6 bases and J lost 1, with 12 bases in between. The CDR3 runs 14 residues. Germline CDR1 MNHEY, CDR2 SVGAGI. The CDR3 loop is CASRGAVGNYGYTF. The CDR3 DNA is TGTGCCAGCAGGGGCGCCGTGGGTAACTATGGCTACACCTTC.

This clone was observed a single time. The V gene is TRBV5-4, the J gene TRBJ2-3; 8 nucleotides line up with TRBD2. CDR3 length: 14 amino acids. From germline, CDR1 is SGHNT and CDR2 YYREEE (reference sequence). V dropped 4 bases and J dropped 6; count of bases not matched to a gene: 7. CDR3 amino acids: CASSRGGSLDTQYF. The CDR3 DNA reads TGTGCCAGCAGCCGGGGGGGCAGTCTGGATACGCAGTATTTT.

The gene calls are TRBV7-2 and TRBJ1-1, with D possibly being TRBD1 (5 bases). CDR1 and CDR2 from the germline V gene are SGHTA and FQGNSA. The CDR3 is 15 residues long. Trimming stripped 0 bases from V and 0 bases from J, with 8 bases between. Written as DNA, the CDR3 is TGTGCCAGCAGCTTAGCGACAGCCCTGAACACTGAAGCTTTCTTT. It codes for CASSLATALNTEAFF. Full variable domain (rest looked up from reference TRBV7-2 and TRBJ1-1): GAGVSQSPSNKVTEKGKDVELRCDPISGHTALYWYRQSLGQGLEFLIYFQGNSAPDKSGLPSDRFSAERTGGSVSTLTIQRTQQEDSAVYLCASSLATALNTEAFFGQGTRLTVV.

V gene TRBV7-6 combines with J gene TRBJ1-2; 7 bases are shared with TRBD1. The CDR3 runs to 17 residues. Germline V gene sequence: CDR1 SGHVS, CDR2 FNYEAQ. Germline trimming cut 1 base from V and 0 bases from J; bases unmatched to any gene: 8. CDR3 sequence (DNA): TGTGCCAGCAGCTTAGTTGCAGGGGGAAGGACTAACTATGGCTACACCTTC. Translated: CASSLVAGGRTNYGYTF.

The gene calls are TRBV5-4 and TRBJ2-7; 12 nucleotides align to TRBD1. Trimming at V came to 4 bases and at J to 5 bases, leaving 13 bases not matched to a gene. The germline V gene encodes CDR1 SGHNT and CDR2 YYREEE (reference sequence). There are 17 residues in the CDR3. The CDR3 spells CASSPGQGAYPRNEQYF. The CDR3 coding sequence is TGTGCCAGCAGCCCGGGACAGGGGGCTTACCCTAGGAACGAGCAGTACTTC.

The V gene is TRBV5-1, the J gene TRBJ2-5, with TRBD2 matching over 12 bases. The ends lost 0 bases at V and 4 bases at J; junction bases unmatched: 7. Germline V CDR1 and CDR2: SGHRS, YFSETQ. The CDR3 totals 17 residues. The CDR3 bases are TGCGCCAGCAGCTTGGCCCTAGCGGGGGGGCCAGGAGAGACCCAGTACTTC. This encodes CASSLALAGGPGETQYF.

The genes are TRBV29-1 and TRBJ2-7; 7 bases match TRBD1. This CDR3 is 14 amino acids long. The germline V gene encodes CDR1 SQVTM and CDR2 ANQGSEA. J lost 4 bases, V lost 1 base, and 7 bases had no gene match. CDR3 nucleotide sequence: TGCAGCGTTGAAGTTGAAGGGGGCCAGTACGAGCAGTACTTC. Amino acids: CSVEVEGGQYEQYF.